This entry is about one T cell receptor (beta chain). The data were taken from a study of blood T cell repertoires in COVID-19. Study-wide background: From the United States, Italy and Spain came samples of acute and convalescent COVID-19.

The CDR3 length is 14 residues. With 0 bases removed from V and 9 bases from J, the gap between germline ends came to 13 bases. Germline CDR1 and CDR2: KGHSH and LQKENI. The assay was immunoSEQ multiplex PCR, and TCRdb's table has in-frame clones only and misses some. This sample yields more than 300,000 clones, of which 86% are seen a single time; around 1.7% belongs to the top ten. This rearrangement joins TRBV18 to TRBJ2-3; tentatively, D is TRBD2 (5 bases). The sample comprised peripheral blood. The receptor was isolated from a woman in her fifties or sixties with acute or convalescent COVID-19. DNA for the CDR3: TGTGCCAGCTCACCACCGCCGGAAACGGGGACGCAGTATTTT. Translated: CASSPPPETGTQYF.